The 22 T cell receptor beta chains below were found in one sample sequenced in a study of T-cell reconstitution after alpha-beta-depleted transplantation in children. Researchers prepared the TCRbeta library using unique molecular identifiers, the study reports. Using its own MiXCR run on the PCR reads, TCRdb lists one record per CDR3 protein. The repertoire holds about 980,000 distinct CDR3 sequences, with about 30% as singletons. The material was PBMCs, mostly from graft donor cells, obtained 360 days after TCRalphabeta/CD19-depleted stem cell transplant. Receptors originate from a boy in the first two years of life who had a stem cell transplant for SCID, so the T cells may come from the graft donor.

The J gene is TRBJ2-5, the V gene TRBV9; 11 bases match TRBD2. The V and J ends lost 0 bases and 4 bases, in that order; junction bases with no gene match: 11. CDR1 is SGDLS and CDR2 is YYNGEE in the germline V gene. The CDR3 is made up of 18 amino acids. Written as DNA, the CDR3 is TGTGCCAGCAGCGTAGGGGGTCTAGCGGGGGGTGCAGGAGAGACCCAGTACTTC. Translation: CASSVGGLAGGAGETQYF.

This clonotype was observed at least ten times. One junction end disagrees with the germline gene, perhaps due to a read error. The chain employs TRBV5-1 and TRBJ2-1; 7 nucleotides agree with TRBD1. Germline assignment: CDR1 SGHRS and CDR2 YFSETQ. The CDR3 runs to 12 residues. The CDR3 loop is CASSLQGNEQFF. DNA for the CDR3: TGTGCCAGCAGCCTACAGGGGAATGAGCAGTTCTTC.

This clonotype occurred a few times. CDR3 sequence (DNA): TGTGCCACCCGACAGGGAGACTATGGCTACACCTTC. As protein: CATRQGDYGYTF. This chain uses TRBV10-3 with TRBJ1-2; 7 positions match TRBD1. Germline-derived CDR1 and CDR2 are ENHRY and SYGVKD. J lost 3 bases, V lost 10 bases, and 5 bases had no gene match. This CDR3 region has 12 residues.

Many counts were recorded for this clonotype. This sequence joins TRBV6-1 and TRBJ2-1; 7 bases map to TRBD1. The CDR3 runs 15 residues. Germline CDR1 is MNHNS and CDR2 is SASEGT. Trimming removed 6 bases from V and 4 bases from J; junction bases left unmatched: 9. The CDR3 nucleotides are TGTGCCAGCAGCCGAAGGGACAGTCGGTACAATGAGCAGTTCTTC. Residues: CASSRRDSRYNEQFF.

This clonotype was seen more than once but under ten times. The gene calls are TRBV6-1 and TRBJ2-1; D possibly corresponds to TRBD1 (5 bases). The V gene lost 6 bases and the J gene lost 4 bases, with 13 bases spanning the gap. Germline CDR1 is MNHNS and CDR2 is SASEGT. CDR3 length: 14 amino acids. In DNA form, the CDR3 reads TGTGCCAGCAGACCAGACAGAGCTTACAATGAGCAGTTCTTC. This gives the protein CASRPDRAYNEQFF.

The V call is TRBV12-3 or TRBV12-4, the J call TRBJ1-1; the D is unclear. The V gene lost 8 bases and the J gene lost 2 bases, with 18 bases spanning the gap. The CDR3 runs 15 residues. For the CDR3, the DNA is TGTGCCAGCTACCTCGGGGAGGCCCGTAACACTGAAGCTTTCTTT. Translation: CASYLGEARNTEAFF.

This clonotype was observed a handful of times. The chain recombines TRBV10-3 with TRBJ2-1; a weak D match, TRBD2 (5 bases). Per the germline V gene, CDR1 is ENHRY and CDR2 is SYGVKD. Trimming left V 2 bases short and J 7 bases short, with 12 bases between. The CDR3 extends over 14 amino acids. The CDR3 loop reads CAISEEYRGNEQFF. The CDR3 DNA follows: TGTGCCATCAGTGAGGAGTATCGGGGTAATGAGCAGTTCTTC.

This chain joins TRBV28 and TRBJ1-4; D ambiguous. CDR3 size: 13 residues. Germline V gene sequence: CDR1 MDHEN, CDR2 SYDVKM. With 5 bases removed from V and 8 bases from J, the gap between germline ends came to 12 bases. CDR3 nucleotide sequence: TGTGCCAGCAGTGAATTCCAGAGAGAAAAACTGTTTTTT. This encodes CASSEFQREKLFF.

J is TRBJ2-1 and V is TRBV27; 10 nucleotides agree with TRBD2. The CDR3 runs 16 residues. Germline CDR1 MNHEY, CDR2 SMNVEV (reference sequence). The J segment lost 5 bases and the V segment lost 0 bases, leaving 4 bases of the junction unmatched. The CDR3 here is CASSLSSGGDHNEQFF. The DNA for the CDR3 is TGTGCCAGCAGTTTATCGAGCGGGGGGGACCACAATGAGCAGTTCTTC.

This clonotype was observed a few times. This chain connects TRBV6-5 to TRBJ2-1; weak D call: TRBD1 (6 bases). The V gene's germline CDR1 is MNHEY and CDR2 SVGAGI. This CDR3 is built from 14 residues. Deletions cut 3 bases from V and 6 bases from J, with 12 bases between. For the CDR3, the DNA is TGTGCCAGCAGTTATTCCCAGGGGTTCAATGAGCAGTTCTTC. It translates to CASSYSQGFNEQFF.

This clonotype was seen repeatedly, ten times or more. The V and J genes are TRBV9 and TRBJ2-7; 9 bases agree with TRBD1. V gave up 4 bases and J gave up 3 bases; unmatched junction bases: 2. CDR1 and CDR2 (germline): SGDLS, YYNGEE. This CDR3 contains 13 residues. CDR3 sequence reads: CASSSGQGYEQYF. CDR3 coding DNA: TGTGCCAGCAGCTCGGGACAGGGCTACGAGCAGTACTTC.

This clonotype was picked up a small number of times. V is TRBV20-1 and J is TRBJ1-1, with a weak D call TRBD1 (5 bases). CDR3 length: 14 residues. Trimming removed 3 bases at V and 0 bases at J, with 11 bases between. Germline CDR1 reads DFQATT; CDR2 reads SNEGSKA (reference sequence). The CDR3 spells CSARSGQMNTEAFF. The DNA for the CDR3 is TGCAGTGCTAGGTCGGGGCAGATGAACACTGAAGCTTTCTTT.

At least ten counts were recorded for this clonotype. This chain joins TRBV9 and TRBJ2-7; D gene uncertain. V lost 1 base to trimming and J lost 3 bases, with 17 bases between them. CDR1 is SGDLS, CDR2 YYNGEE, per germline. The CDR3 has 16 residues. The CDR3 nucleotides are TGTGCCAGCAGCGTAAGCCCCGGACGGAACTACTACGAGCAGTACTTC. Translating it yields CASSVSPGRNYYEQYF.

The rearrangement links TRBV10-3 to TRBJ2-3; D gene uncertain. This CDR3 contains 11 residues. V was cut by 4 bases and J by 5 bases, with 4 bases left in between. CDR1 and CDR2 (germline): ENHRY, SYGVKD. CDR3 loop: CAISGIDTQYF. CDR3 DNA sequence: TGTGCCATCAGTGGAATAGATACGCAGTATTTT.

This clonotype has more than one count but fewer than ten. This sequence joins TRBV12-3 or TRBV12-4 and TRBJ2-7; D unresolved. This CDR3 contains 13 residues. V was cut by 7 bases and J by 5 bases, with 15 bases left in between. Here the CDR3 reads CASTMGLVHEQYF. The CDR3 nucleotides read TGTGCCAGCACCATGGGTCTAGTCCACGAGCAGTACTTC.

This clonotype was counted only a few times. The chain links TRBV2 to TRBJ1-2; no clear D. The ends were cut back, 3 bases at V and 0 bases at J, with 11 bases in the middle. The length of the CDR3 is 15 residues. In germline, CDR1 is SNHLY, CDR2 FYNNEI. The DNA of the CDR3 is TGTGCCAGCAGTGAGGAGGGTTCGGCTAACTATGGCTACACCTTC. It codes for CASSEEGSANYGYTF.

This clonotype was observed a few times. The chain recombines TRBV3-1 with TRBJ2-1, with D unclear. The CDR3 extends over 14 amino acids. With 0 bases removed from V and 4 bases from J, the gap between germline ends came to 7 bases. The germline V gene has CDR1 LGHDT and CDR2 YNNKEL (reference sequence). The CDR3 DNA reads TGTGCCAGCAGCCAAGAACGCAGTTACAATGAGCAGTTCTTC. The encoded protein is CASSQERSYNEQFF.

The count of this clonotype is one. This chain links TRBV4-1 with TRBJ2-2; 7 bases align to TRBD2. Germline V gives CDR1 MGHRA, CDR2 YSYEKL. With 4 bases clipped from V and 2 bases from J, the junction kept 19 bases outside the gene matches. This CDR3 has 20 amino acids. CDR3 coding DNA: TGCGCCAGCAGCCCCAGGATTGCTGCCCCCGGGACTACCAACACCGGGGAGCTGTTTTTT. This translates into CASSPRIAAPGTTNTGELFF.

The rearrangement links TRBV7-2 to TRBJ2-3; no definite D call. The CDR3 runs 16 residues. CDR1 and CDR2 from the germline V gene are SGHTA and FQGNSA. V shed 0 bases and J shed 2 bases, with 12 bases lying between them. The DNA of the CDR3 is TGTGCCAGCAGCTTAGCGGGCAGCCGAGTCACAGATACGCAGTATTTT. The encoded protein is CASSLAGSRVTDTQYF.

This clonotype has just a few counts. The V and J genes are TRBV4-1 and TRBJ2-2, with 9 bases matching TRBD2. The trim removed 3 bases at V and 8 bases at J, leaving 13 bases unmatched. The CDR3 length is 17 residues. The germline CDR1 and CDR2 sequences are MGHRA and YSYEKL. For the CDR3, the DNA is TGCGCCAGCAGCCAGGTCATGGCTAGCGGGGTTTTGGGGGAGCTGTTTTTT. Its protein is CASSQVMASGVLGELFF.

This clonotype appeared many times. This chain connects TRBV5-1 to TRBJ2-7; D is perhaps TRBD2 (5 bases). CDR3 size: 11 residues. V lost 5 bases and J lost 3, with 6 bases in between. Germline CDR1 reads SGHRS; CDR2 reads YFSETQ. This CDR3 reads CASREDYEQYF. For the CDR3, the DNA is TGCGCCAGCAGGGAGGACTACGAGCAGTACTTC.

The CDR3: CSAIDTQSYNEQFF. CDR3 nucleotides: TGCAGTGCCATAGACACGCAGTCCTACAATGAGCAGTTCTTC. V is TRBV20-1 and J is TRBJ2-1, with D unclear. The CDR3 has 14 residues. The germline V and J ends were trimmed by 6 bases and 1 base, with 13 bases remaining between them. CDR1 and CDR2 (germline): DFQATT, SNEGSKA (reference sequence).